This TCR beta chain was captured by sequencing in a study of T cell responses to AZD1222 COVID-19 vaccine. As for the study in general: Pooling covered second doses at about 4 or about 12 weeks. Broader study findings: Clonal diversity may have been underestimated in mostly white British donors.

TCRdb's copy holds only in-frame clones and misses some; the assay was immunoSEQ multiplex PCR. The data show about 150,000 clones, roughly 90% seen once. Concerning this clone: As yet, its antigen is unknown.

The specimen was peripheral blood, collected on day 0 of AZD1222 vaccination. The sequence was collected from an adult in good health.

The CDR3 bases are TGTGCCAGCAGTTTCTCCGCCCGGGACAGGGCATACAATGAGCAGTTCTTC. As protein: CASSFSARDRAYNEQFF. The chain recombines TRBV28 with TRBJ2-1; 9 nucleotides align to TRBD1. Germline V CDR1 and CDR2: MDHEN, SYDVKM. J lost 4 bases, V lost 3 bases, and 10 bases had no gene match. The CDR3 contains 17 residues. Supplemented by reference TRBV28 and TRBJ2-1, the full variable domain reads DVKVTQSSRYLVKRTGEKVFLECVQDMDHENMFWYRQDPGLGLRLIYFSYDVKMKEKGDIPEGYSVSREKKERFSLILESASTNQTSMYLCASSFSARDRAYNEQFFGPGTRLTVL.